These T cell receptor beta chains were read from a single sample in a study of T cells after yellow fever vaccination. Each CDR3 protein is one row after TCRdb ran MiXCR on the 5' RACE reads. The table lists approximately 74,000 distinct CDR3 sequences, approximately 5% of them singletons. The sample consisted of CD4+ T cells sorted from PBMCs, taken less than 18 days after the first yellow fever vaccination. The receptor source for this set is a man between 18 and 29 years old who received the YFV17D yellow fever vaccine. Both conserved end residues are part of each CDR3.

j_gene: TRBJ2-3; v_gene: TRBV25-1; CDR3aa: CASTGLGADTQYF
j_gene: TRBJ1-3; v_gene: TRBV12-3/TRBV12-4; CDR3aa: CASSHPAGTEGNTIYF
j_gene: TRBJ2-1; v_gene: TRBV14; CDR3aa: CASSQGLARGEQFF
j_gene: TRBJ2-1; v_gene: TRBV6-5; CDR3aa: CASSPPSGEQFF
j_gene: TRBJ1-5; v_gene: TRBV6-5; CDR3aa: CASSPPDSDYSNQPQHF
j_gene: TRBJ1-1; v_gene: TRBV30; CDR3aa: CAWSGPGLRGMNTEAFF
j_gene: TRBJ1-5; v_gene: TRBV19; CDR3aa: CASSTGGVPVNQPQHF
j_gene: TRBJ2-1; v_gene: TRBV12-2; CDR3aa: CASRLAAGGAFDEQFF
j_gene: TRBJ2-2; v_gene: TRBV5-1; CDR3aa: CASSLEPTSSYTGELFF
j_gene: TRBJ1-6; v_gene: TRBV7-2; CDR3aa: CASSWGGSSPHSPLHF
j_gene: TRBJ1-6; v_gene: TRBV5-1; CDR3aa: CASSTGEPPLHF
j_gene: TRBJ2-2; v_gene: TRBV4-1; CDR3aa: CASSGVTGELFF
j_gene: TRBJ1-5; v_gene: TRBV12-3/TRBV12-4; CDR3aa: CASSSQGFVNQPQHF
j_gene: TRBJ1-3; v_gene: TRBV6-1; CDR3aa: CASIRRFRTFSGNTIYF
j_gene: TRBJ2-3; v_gene: TRBV7-2; CDR3aa: CASSLGGIGGIDTQYF
j_gene: TRBJ2-1; v_gene: TRBV5-6; CDR3aa: CASRTPGGYEQFF
j_gene: TRBJ1-2; v_gene: TRBV12-3/TRBV12-4; CDR3aa: CASRSQGAQYGYTF
j_gene: TRBJ2-5; v_gene: TRBV7-6; CDR3aa: CASSAVRGHQETQYF
j_gene: TRBJ2-3; v_gene: TRBV20-1; CDR3aa: CSAELGSTQYF
j_gene: TRBJ2-1; v_gene: TRBV7-2; CDR3aa: CASSAPGGPSYNEQFF
j_gene: TRBJ1-1; v_gene: TRBV7-9; CDR3aa: CASSLAIGTEAFF
j_gene: TRBJ1-6; v_gene: TRBV6-6; CDR3aa: CASSYSKSSYNSPLHF
j_gene: TRBJ2-5; v_gene: TRBV28; CDR3aa: CASSLKGRETQYF
j_gene: TRBJ1-4; v_gene: TRBV12-3/TRBV12-4; CDR3aa: CASSPGGATNEKLFF
j_gene: TRBJ2-2; v_gene: TRBV19; CDR3aa: CASSGGADTGELFF
j_gene: TRBJ2-4; v_gene: TRBV6-5; CDR3aa: CASTQGNIQYF
j_gene: TRBJ2-3; v_gene: TRBV20-1; CDR3aa: CSARAPGQGATDTQYF
j_gene: TRBJ2-7; v_gene: TRBV5-1; CDR3aa: CASSLTDYEQYF
j_gene: TRBJ1-3; v_gene: TRBV12-3/TRBV12-4; CDR3aa: CASRPQGSGNTIYF
j_gene: TRBJ1-3; v_gene: TRBV6-1; CDR3aa: CASRDIVSGNTIYF
j_gene: TRBJ1-1; v_gene: TRBV2; CDR3aa: CASSVRGEGTEAFF
j_gene: TRBJ2-3; v_gene: TRBV5-1; CDR3aa: CASSHQRGSTDTQYF
j_gene: TRBJ2-1; v_gene: TRBV12-3/TRBV12-4; CDR3aa: CASSLTRQENEQFF
j_gene: TRBJ1-4; v_gene: TRBV4-3; CDR3aa: CASSQGPSGLNEKLFF
j_gene: TRBJ2-5; v_gene: TRBV7-6; CDR3aa: CASSPVGHKQETQYF
j_gene: TRBJ1-1; v_gene: TRBV19; CDR3aa: CASRATAGGGTEAFF
j_gene: TRBJ2-1; v_gene: TRBV6-2/TRBV6-3; CDR3aa: CASTHRGGFYNEQFF
j_gene: TRBJ2-1; v_gene: TRBV7-3; CDR3aa: CASSLSAGGTPFENEQFF
j_gene: TRBJ1-2; v_gene: TRBV28; CDR3aa: CASTHGTGEYGYTF
j_gene: TRBJ2-7; v_gene: TRBV21-1; CDR3aa: CASSKWRYRDRGIYEQYF
j_gene: TRBJ2-1; v_gene: TRBV6-5; CDR3aa: CASSYRASGGARQFF
j_gene: TRBJ1-3; v_gene: TRBV28; CDR3aa: CASSLMRGRSGNTIYF
j_gene: TRBJ1-2; v_gene: TRBV11-2; CDR3aa: CASSLVAGGNYGYTF
j_gene: TRBJ1-2; v_gene: TRBV20-1; CDR3aa: CSASPAGGEGYGYTF
j_gene: TRBJ1-5; v_gene: TRBV12-3/TRBV12-4; CDR3aa: CASTLDSRVGPQHF
j_gene: TRBJ2-7; v_gene: TRBV6-5; CDR3aa: CASNRAGTGTGKTYEQYF
j_gene: TRBJ2-7; v_gene: TRBV6-5; CDR3aa: CASRTPPAEQYF
j_gene: TRBJ2-1; v_gene: TRBV20-1; CDR3aa: CSARGGQGAPGWSYNEQFF
j_gene: TRBJ2-3; v_gene: TRBV4-3; CDR3aa: CASSRESGTSGGFRTDTQYF
j_gene: TRBJ1-6; v_gene: TRBV12-3/TRBV12-4; CDR3aa: CASSSQGYRSHLHF
j_gene: TRBJ2-2; v_gene: TRBV4-2; CDR3aa: CASSRGPVRGADRGNGELFF
j_gene: TRBJ1-5; v_gene: TRBV12-3/TRBV12-4; CDR3aa: CASSRRENQPQHF
j_gene: TRBJ1-5; v_gene: TRBV12-3/TRBV12-4; CDR3aa: CASSFGAGGRQPQHF